This T cell receptor beta chain was profiled in a study of CD8 T cells in Susac syndrome. The V end lost 5 bases, the J end lost 0 bases, and 20 bases lay between the germline ends. The CDR3 spans 18 residues. Looked up from germline, CDR1 is MNHNS and CDR2 is SASEGT. RNA was extracted with the RNeasy kit, and a quantity of about 0.45 to 1 ug was reverse transcribed using random hexamers. TCRdb reprocessed the immunoSEQ multiplex PCR reads with MiXCR, giving one entry per CDR3 protein. The data show approximately 170,000 distinct CDR3 sequences, with approximately 90% seen just once and around 0.087% held by the top ten.

The sequence derives from a human donor in good health. Material for sequencing was CD4+ T cells from PBMCs. The gene calls are TRBV6-1 and TRBJ1-5, with TRBD1 as a possible D gene (5 bases). CDR3 region: CASSLGRESAYSNQPQHF. The CDR3 DNA follows: TGTGCCAGCAGTCTCGGCAGGGAGAGCGCCTATAGCAATCAGCCCCAGCATTTT.